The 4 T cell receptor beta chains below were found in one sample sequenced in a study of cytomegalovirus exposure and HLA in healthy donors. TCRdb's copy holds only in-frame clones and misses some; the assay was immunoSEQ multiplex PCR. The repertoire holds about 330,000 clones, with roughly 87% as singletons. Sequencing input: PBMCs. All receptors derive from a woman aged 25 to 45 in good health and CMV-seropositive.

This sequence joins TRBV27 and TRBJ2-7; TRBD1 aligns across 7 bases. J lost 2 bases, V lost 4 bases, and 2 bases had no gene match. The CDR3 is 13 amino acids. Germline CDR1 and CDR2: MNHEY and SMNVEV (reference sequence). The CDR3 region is CASSYGTAYEQYF. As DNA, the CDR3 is TGTGCCAGCAGTTACGGGACAGCCTACGAGCAGTACTTC.

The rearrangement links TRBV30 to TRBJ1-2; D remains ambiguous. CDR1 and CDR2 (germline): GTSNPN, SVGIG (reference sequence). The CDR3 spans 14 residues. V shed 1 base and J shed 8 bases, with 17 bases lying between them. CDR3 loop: CAWSAPPGLGGYTF. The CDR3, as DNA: TGTGCCTGGAGTGCCCCACCGGGCCTAGGGGGCTACACCTTC.

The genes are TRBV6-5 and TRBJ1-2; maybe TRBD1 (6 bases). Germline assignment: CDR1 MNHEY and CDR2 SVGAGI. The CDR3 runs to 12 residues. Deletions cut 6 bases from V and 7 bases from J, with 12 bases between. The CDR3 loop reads CASSSGQFGYTF. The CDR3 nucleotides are TGTGCCAGCAGCTCCGGACAGTTTGGCTACACCTTC.

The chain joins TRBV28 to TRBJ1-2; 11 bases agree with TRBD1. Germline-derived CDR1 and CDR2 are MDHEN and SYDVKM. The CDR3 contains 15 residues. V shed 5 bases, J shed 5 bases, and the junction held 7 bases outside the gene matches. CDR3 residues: CASSIGGQGGYGYTF. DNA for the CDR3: TGTGCCAGCAGTATCGGGGGACAGGGGGGGTATGGCTACACCTTC.